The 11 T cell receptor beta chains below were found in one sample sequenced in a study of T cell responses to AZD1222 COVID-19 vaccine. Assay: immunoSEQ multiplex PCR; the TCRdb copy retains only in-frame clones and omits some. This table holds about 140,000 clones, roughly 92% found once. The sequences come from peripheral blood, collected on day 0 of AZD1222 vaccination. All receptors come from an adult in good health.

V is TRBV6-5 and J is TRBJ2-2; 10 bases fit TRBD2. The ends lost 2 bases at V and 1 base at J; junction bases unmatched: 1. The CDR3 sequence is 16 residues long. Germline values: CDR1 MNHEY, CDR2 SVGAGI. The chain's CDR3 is CASSYVAGGNTGELFF. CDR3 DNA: TGTGCCAGCAGTTACGTAGCGGGAGGGAACACCGGGGAGCTGTTTTTT.

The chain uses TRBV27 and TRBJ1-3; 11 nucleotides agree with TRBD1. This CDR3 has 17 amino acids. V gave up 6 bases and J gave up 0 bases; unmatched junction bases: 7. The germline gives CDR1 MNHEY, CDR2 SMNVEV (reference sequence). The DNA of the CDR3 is TGTGCCAGCAGCTCCGGACAGGGGGCTTACTCTGGAAACACCATATATTTT. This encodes CASSSGQGAYSGNTIYF.

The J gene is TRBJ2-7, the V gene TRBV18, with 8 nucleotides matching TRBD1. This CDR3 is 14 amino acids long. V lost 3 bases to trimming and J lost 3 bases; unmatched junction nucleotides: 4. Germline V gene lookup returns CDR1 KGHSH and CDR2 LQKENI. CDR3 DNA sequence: TGTGCCAGCTCACCGCCAGGGGGCAACTACGAGCAGTACTTC. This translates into CASSPPGGNYEQYF.

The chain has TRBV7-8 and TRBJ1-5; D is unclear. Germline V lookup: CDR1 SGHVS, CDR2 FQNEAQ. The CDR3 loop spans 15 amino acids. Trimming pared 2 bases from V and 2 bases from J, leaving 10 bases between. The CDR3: CASSLRRARNQPQHF. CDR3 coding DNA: TGTGCCAGCAGCTTACGGAGGGCCCGCAATCAGCCCCAGCATTTT.

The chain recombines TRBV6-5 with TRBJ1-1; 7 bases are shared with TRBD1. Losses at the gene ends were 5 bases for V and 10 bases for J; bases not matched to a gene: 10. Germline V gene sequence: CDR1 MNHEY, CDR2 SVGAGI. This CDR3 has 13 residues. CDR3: CASSKTGPRRAFF. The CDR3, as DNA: TGTGCCAGCAGTAAGACAGGGCCAAGGAGAGCTTTCTTT.

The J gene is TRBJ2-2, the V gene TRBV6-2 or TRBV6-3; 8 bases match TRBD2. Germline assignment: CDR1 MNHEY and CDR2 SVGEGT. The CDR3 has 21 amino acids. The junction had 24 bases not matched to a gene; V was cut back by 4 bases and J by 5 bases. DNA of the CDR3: TGTGCCAGCAGTTCAGACCCGGGACGCCCAGGTTCTAGCGGGCCAACCGGGGAGCTGTTTTTT. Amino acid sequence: CASSSDPGRPGSSGPTGELFF.

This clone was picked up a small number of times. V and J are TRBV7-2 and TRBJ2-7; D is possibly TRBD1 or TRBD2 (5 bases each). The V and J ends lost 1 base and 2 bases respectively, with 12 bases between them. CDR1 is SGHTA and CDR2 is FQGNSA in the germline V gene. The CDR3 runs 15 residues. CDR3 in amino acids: CASSLVLMGAYEQYF. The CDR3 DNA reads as TGTGCCAGCAGCTTAGTCCTCATGGGGGCCTACGAGCAGTACTTC.

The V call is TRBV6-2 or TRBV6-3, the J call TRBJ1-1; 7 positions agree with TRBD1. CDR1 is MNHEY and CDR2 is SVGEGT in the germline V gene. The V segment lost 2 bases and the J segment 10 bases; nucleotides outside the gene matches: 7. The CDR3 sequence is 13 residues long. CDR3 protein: CASSYARRQGAFF. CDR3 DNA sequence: TGTGCCAGCAGTTACGCGAGGAGACAGGGAGCTTTCTTT.

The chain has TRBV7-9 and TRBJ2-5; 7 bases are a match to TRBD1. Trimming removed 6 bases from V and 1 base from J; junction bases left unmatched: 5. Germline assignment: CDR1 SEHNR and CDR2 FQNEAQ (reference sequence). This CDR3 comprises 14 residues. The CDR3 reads CASSTGDSQETQYF. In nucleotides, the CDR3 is TGTGCCAGCAGTACAGGGGATTCCCAAGAGACCCAGTACTTC. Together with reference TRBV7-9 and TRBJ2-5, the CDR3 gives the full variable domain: DTGVSQNPRHKITKRGQNVTFRCDPISEHNRLYWYRQTLGQGPEFLTYFQNEAQLEKSRLLSDRFSAERPKGSFSTLEIQRTEQGDSAMYLCASSTGDSQETQYFGPGTRLLVL.

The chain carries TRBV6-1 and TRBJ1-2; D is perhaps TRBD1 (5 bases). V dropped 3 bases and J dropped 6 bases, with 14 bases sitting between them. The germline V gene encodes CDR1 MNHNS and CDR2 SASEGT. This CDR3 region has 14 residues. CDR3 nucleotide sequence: TGTGCCAGCAGTGACATCAGCAGGGTCCATGGCTACACCTTC. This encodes CASSDISRVHGYTF.

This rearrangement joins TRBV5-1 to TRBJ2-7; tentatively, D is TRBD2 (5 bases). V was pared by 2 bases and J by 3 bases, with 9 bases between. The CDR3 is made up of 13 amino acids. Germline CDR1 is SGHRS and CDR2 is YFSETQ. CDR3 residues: CASSFGLGYEQYF. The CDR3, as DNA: TGCGCCAGCAGCTTCGGACTGGGCTACGAGCAGTACTTC.